These 7 T cell receptor beta chains share one sample of origin, sequenced in a study of blood T cell repertoires in COVID-19. Sequenced by immunoSEQ multiplex PCR; TCRdb stores in-frame clones only, minus some. Of about 200,000 clones listed, just over 85% were seen once; the top ten hold roughly 4.5%. Sequencing was carried out using peripheral blood. These receptors were taken from a man aged 50 or older with acute or convalescent COVID-19.

The chain joins TRBV6-1 to TRBJ1-2, with D tentatively TRBD1 (5 bases). V was clipped by 0 bases and J by 0 bases, with 11 bases between them. The CDR3 is 16 residues long. The V gene's germline CDR1 is MNHNS and CDR2 SASEGT. The CDR3 nucleotides are TGTGCCAGCAGTGAAGCGCGGGGCTCGGCTAACTATGGCTACACCTTC. This translates into CASSEARGSANYGYTF.

CDR3 bases: TGTGCCAGCAGCCTCCATCAGGCCGGGGTGGTTAATTCACCCCTCCACTTT. It translates to CASSLHQAGVVNSPLHF. The chain is built from TRBV5-8 and TRBJ1-6; no clear D gene. Trimming stripped 4 bases from V and 6 bases from J, with 20 bases between. Per germline, CDR1 SGHTS and CDR2 YDEGEE. This CDR3 has 17 amino acids. Looking up the rest from reference TRBV5-8 and TRBJ1-6 gives the full variable domain: EAGVTQSPTHLIKTRGQQATLRCSPISGHTSVYWYQQALGLGLQFLLWYDEGEERNRGNFPPRFSGRQFPNYSSELNVNALELEDSALYLCASSLHQAGVVNSPLHFGNGTRLTVT.

V is TRBV7-9 and J is TRBJ1-2; D is perhaps TRBD1 (5 bases). The CDR3 is made up of 13 amino acids. Germline CDR1 is SEHNR and CDR2 is FQNEAQ (reference sequence). V lost 3 bases, J lost 4 bases, and 9 bases lay in between. In DNA, the CDR3 is TGTGCCAGCAGCTTTGGGGCCGCCTATGGCTACACCTTC. Translation gives CASSFGAAYGYTF.

This chain joins TRBV24-1 and TRBJ1-6, with a weak D call TRBD1 (6 bases). Germline CDR1 reads KGHDR; CDR2 reads SFDVKD. The V and J ends lost 7 bases and 9 bases respectively, with 33 bases between them. There are 20 residues in the CDR3. The CDR3 is CATRQKSRGAHRSGTSPLHF. The CDR3 nucleotides are TGTGCCACCAGGCAAAAGTCCAGGGGAGCCCACAGATCGGGGACTTCACCCCTCCACTTT.

The V and J genes are TRBV7-6 and TRBJ2-5; D gene unclear. CDR3 length: 11 amino acids. The V end was cut by 5 bases, the J end by 2 bases, with 3 bases between. Germline V CDR1 and CDR2: SGHVS, FNYEAQ. Here the CDR3 DNA reads TGTGCCAGCAGCCAACAAGAGACCCAGTACTTC. As protein: CASSQQETQYF.

This rearrangement joins TRBV5-1 to TRBJ1-2, with a possible D match to TRBD1 (5 bases). The germline V and J ends were trimmed by 1 base and 4 bases, with 14 bases remaining between them. This CDR3 spans 15 amino acids. Germline CDR1 SGHRS, CDR2 YFSETQ. DNA of the CDR3: TGCGCCAGCAGCTTGAACCCGGAGGGGCTCTATGGCTACACCTTC. It codes for CASSLNPEGLYGYTF.

The rearrangement uses TRBV10-2 and TRBJ2-2; TRBD2 matches 8 bases. The germline V gene has CDR1 WSHSY and CDR2 SAAADI. This CDR3 region has 11 residues. The V and J ends lost 11 bases and 6 bases, in that order; junction bases with no gene match: 2. This CDR3 is CASGGAGELFF. The CDR3 DNA sequence: TGCGCCTCCGGGGGGGCCGGGGAGCTGTTTTTT.